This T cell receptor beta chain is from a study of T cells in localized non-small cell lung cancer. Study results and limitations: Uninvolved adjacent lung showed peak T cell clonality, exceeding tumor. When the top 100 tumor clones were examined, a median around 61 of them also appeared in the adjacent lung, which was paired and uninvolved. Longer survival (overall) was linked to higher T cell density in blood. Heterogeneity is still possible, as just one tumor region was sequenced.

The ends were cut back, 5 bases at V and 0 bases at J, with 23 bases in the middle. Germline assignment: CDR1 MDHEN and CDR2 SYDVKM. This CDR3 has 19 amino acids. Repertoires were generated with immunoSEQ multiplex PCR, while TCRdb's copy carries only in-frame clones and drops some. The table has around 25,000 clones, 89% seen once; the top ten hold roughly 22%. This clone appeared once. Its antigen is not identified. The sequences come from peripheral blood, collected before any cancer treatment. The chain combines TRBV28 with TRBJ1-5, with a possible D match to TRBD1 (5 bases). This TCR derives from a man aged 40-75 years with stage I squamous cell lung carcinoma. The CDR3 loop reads CASSQGDKRRTFSNQPQHF. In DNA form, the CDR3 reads TGTGCCAGCAGTCAAGGGGATAAACGGAGGACCTTTAGCAATCAGCCCCAGCATTTT.